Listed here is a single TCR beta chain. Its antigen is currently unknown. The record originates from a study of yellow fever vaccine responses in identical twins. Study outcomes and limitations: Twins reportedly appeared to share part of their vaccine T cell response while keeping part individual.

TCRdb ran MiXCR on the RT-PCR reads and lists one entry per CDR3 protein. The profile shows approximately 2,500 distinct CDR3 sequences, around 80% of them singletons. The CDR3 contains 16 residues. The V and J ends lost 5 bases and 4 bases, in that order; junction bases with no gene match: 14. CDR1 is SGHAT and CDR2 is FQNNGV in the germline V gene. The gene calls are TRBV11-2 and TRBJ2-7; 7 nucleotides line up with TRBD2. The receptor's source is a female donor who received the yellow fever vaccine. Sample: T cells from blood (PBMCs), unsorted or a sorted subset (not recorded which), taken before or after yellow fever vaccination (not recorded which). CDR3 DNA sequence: TGTGCCAGCAGCCCTGGCGGGGGAGGAACAACGTACGAGCAGTACTTC. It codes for CASSPGGGGTTYEQYF.